Given below is one TCR beta chain in context. As yet, its antigen is unknown. Produced via immunoSEQ multiplex PCR; TCRdb's table is partial and in-frame only. The sample includes around 1.4 million clones, approximately 98.5% of them seen just once. The study enrolled healthy HIV-negative adults without recent acute infections or vaccinations as donors. This entry belongs to a study of shared clonotypes between healthy human individuals. General study findings and limits: Clonotype sharing across several donors was observed for around 5.1% of naive CD4 clonotypes. Though the depth was large, rarefaction showed that sorted-subset sequencing was incomplete.

V lost 2 bases to trimming and J lost 9 bases, with 17 bases between them. This CDR3 is built from 15 residues. CDR1 SEHNR and CDR2 FQNEAQ come from the germline V gene (reference sequence). The source material was naive CD4+ T cells sorted from blood. Indicated subset: CD45RA+ positively selected. The chain combines TRBV7-9 with TRBJ2-1, with D tentatively TRBD2 (6 bases). This TCR was recovered from a young man in good health. This CDR3 is CASSLLAGKGGEQFF. Here the CDR3 DNA reads TGTGCCAGCAGCTTACTGGCCGGGAAGGGAGGTGAGCAGTTCTTC.